The clone carrying this T cell receptor beta chain occurred many times. The antigen remains unidentified. This sample was included in a study of early T cells in non-severe SARS-CoV-2 infection. Study context: Sequenced material consisted of bulk RNA (from unsorted whole blood), and chains were unpaired.

Individual cDNA molecules were tagged with unique molecular identifiers. TCRdb recomputed calls from the 5' RACE reads with MiXCR, one row per CDR3 protein. The profile shows approximately 30,000 distinct CDR3 sequences, roughly 7.2% of them singletons. Study-wide results and caveats: There was a bias toward anti-spike CD8 responses in VDJdb matching, which missed private and CD4 specificities.

The sequenced sample was whole blood. The clonotype was recovered from an adult who was a healthcare worker with PCR-confirmed SARS-CoV-2 infection or an uninfected control (not recorded which).

The chain's CDR3 is CSVTGGRRYEQYF. The CDR3 coding sequence is TGCAGTGTGACGGGGGGAAGACGGTACGAGCAGTACTTC. The chain has TRBV20-1 and TRBJ2-7; 7 bases align to TRBD2. Germline V gene data show CDR1 as DFQATT and CDR2 as SNEGSKA (reference sequence). V lost 7 bases and J lost 4; bases outside the gene matches: 10. The CDR3 extends over 13 amino acids.